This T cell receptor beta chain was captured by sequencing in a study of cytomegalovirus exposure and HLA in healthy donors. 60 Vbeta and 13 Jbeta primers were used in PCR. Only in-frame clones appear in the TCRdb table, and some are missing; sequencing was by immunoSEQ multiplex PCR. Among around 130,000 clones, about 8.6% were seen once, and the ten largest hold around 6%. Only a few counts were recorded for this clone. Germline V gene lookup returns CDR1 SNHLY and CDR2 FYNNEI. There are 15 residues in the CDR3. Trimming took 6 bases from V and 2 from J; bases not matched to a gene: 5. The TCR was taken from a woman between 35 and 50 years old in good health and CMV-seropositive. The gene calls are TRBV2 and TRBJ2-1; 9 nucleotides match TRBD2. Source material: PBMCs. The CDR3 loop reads CASRTAGGPYNEQFF. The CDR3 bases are TGTGCCAGCAGAACAGCGGGGGGCCCCTACAATGAGCAGTTCTTC.